These T cell receptor beta chains were read from a single sample in a study of PD-1 blockade in classical Hodgkin lymphoma. Some clones are missing from TCRdb's copy, which holds only in-frame ones; the method was immunoSEQ multiplex PCR. The table lists about 39,000 clones, approximately 91% of them singletons. The sample consisted of peripheral blood mononuclear cells (PBMCs), taken at baseline. The receptor source for this set is a human donor with classical Hodgkin lymphoma. CDR3s include the opening cysteine and the closing phenylalanine or tryptophan. The D gene is left open where the match is weak. Clone size appears in some rows only: once, few, many, or a class for an expanded clone.

- | - | TRBJ2-2 | TRBV5-1 | TGCGCCAGCAGCTTGGGCCAGAACACCGGGGAGCTGTTTTTT | CASSLGQNTGELFF
- | - | TRBJ1-6 | TRBV15 | TGTGCCACCAGCAGAGATGGACGGGGGAATAATTCACCCCTCCACTTT | CATSRDGRGNNSPLHF
- | - | TRBJ1-5 | TRBV6-1 | TGTGCCAGCAGTGATGGGGGTACCAATCAGCCCCAGCATTTT | CASSDGGTNQPQHF
- | TRBD1 | TRBJ2-1 | TRBV2 | TGTGCCAGCAACAGGGGAAATGAGCAGTTCTTC | CASNRGNEQFF
- | - | TRBJ2-1 | TRBV7-6 | TGTGCCAGCAGCTTAGGGACGGGTTACAATGAGCAGTTCTTC | CASSLGTGYNEQFF
- | - | TRBJ1-1 | TRBV29-1 | TGCAGCGTTGGGTGGGGGAATTCTGAAGCTTTCTTT | CSVGWGNSEAFF
- | - | TRBJ1-3 | TRBV21-1 | TGTGCCAGCAGCAGCTGGACAGGTCGGGCCTTTAGCTCTGGAAACACCATATATTTT | CASSSWTGRAFSSGNTIYF
- | - | TRBJ2-3 | TRBV7-9 | TGTGCCAGCAGACCGACTAGGATGAACACAGATACGCAGTATTTT | CASRPTRMNTDTQYF
once | - | TRBJ1-1 | TRBV5-6 | TGTGCCAGCAGCTTGAGGCAGCTGGCGAGCACTGAAGCTTTCTTT | CASSLRQLASTEAFF
- | - | TRBJ2-2 | TRBV12-2 | TGTGCAAGTCGCTTGGACAGGGGTAGAAGTACCGGGGAGCTGTTTTTT | CASRLDRGRSTGELFF
- | - | TRBJ1-5 | TRBV7-6 | TGTGCCAGCAGCTTATCTCTAAGTAACAATCAGCCCCAGCATTTT | CASSLSLSNNQPQHF
- | TRBD1 | TRBJ2-4 | TRBV5-6 | TGTGCCAGCAGCGTGTCGGGACAGCAAAACATTCAGTACTTC | CASSVSGQQNIQYF
- | TRBD1 | TRBJ2-2 | TRBV4-2 | TGTGCCAGCAGGGATCGGGACAGGGTCACCGGGGAGCTGTTTTTT | CASRDRDRVTGELFF
- | TRBD2 | TRBJ2-1 | TRBV27 | TGTGCCAGCAGCGGGGGGGCCGTCAATGAGCAGTTCTTC | CASSGGAVNEQFF
- | - | TRBJ1-4 | TRBV5-1 | TGCGCCAGCAGCTTGATACCGGATGAAAAACTGTTTTTT | CASSLIPDEKLFF
- | - | TRBJ2-7 | TRBV6-1 | TGTGCCAGCAGTGAAGGGGGAACTAGTCACGAGCAGTACTTC | CASSEGGTSHEQYF
- | - | TRBJ1-4 | TRBV9 | TGTGCCAGCAGCGGGGACGATGAAAAACTGTTTTTT | CASSGDDEKLFF
- | - | TRBJ2-7 | TRBV7-3 | TGTGCCAGCAGCTTAAGTCCCAATCCTACGGCCCCCTACGAGCAGTACTTC | CASSLSPNPTAPYEQYF
- | - | TRBJ1-2 | TRBV10-2 | TGCGCCAGCAGTGAGTCCCCTCAGACAGAAGGCTACACCTTC | CASSESPQTEGYTF
- | - | TRBJ2-1 | TRBV11-2 | TGTGCCAGCAGCCCGAACAGGGTAGGCAATGAGCAGTTCTTC | CASSPNRVGNEQFF
- | TRBD1 | TRBJ2-1 | TRBV7-8 | TGTGCCAGCAGCGGGGGACAGTACAATGAGCAGTTCTTC | CASSGGQYNEQFF
- | TRBD1 | TRBJ1-1 | TRBV7-3 | TGTGCCAGCAGCTTCGGGACAGGGATGACTGAAGCTTTCTTT | CASSFGTGMTEAFF
- | TRBD2 | TRBJ2-3 | TRBV4-2 | TGTGCCAGCAGTCTTAGCGGGAGCGCAGATACGCAGTATTTT | CASSLSGSADTQYF
- | TRBD1 | TRBJ2-7 | TRBV6-6 | TGTGCCAGCAGTCCCCGGGACAGGGTGTGGGAGCAGTACTTC | CASSPRDRVWEQYF
- | TRBD2 | TRBJ2-1 | TRBV6-5 | TGTGCCAGCAGTTACTTTGGGACTAGGGACAATGAGCAGTTCTTC | CASSYFGTRDNEQFF
- | TRBD1 | TRBJ2-5 | TRBV19 | TGTGCCAGTAGTTTAGGGGGCCATGAGACCCAGTACTTC | CASSLGGHETQYF
- | - | TRBJ2-7 | TRBV10-3 | TGTGCCATCAGGGAGAGCTCGTCCTTCGAGCAGTACTTC | CAIRESSSFEQYF
- | - | TRBJ2-1 | TRBV5-8 | TGTGCCAGCAGCTGGGTGGTCTTGGCCGATGAGCAGTTCTTC | CASSWVVLADEQFF
- | - | TRBJ2-3 | TRBV18 | TGTGCCAGCTTCTCCCCGAGGGCAGCCGCAGGGGATACGCAGTATTTT | CASFSPRAAAGDTQYF
- | TRBD2 | TRBJ2-1 | TRBV9 | TGTGCCAGCAGCGCTTATAGCGGGGGGGGCTACAATGAGCAGTTCTTC | CASSAYSGGGYNEQFF
- | - | TRBJ2-6 | TRBV10-3 | TGTGCCATCAGTGGGGTAGGCGCAGACTCTGGGGCCAACGTCCTGACTTTC | CAISGVGADSGANVLTF
few | - | TRBJ2-7 | TRBV4-2 | TGTGCCAGCAGCCAATGGGGCCGACTGGAGGATTACGAGCAGTACTTC | CASSQWGRLEDYEQYF
- | TRBD1 | TRBJ2-1 | TRBV10-3 | TGTGCCATCAGTGCCTCGGGACAGGGGAACAATGAGCAGTTCTTC | CAISASGQGNNEQFF
once | - | TRBJ2-2 | TRBV7-9 | TGTGCCAGCAGCCCCCGGGCTAGGGTTGGGAACACCGGGGAGCTGTTTTTT | CASSPRARVGNTGELFF
few | - | TRBJ1-1 | TRBV4-3 | TGCGCCAGCAGCCAAACCCGGGGGAACACTGAAGCTTTCTTT | CASSQTRGNTEAFF
- | TRBD1 | TRBJ2-1 | TRBV7-3 | TGTGCCAGCAGCCCCCGGGACAGGGTTTACAATGAGCAGTTCTTC | CASSPRDRVYNEQFF
- | TRBD2 | TRBJ2-2 | TRBV6-5 | TGTGCCAGCAGTTACTTGACTAGCGGGAGGCCCGGGGAGCTGTTTTTT | CASSYLTSGRPGELFF
once | - | TRBJ2-7 | TRBV5-1 | TGCGCCAGCAGCTTGTTTCCTGGTGGAGGGAGCTCCTACGAGCAGTACTTC | CASSLFPGGGSSYEQYF
- | TRBD1 | TRBJ2-1 | TRBV4-2 | TGTGCCAGCAGCCAAGGCCGACCGGGACAGGGGGTCAATGAGCAGTTCTTC | CASSQGRPGQGVNEQFF
- | - | TRBJ2-4 | TRBV6-1 | TGTGCCAGCAGTGAATGGGGGGGGCGAAACATTCAGTACTTC | CASSEWGGRNIQYF
- | - | TRBJ2-2 | TRBV11-2 | TGTGCCAGCAGCTTAGAGGGGGTCGGGGAGCTGTTTTTT | CASSLEGVGELFF
- | TRBD2 | TRBJ2-2 | TRBV7-6 | TGTGCCAGCAGCTCCCCATCCCTCCCAAGACTAGCGGGAGTCACCGGGGAGCTGTTTTTT | CASSSPSLPRLAGVTGELFF
- | - | TRBJ2-1 | TRBV19 | TGTGCCAGTAGTGATAGATCGGCCAATGAGCAGTTCTTC | CASSDRSANEQFF
- | TRBD2 | TRBJ2-3 | TRBV7-9 | TGTGCCAGCAGCTTAGTTAGCGGGGCAACAGATACGCAGTATTTT | CASSLVSGATDTQYF